This T cell receptor beta chain was observed in a study of blood T cell repertoires in COVID-19 (dated by TCRdb to 2018 to 2020). For context, the study as a whole: Collaborator samples came from the United States, Italy and Spain and covered acute and convalescent phases of COVID-19. The material from the prospective study consisted of cDNA or gDNA derived from T cells, B-cell-depleted T cells, or PBMCs. Deeply sampled blood TCRbeta repertoires from subjects exposed to, actively infected with, or recovered from COVID-19 were included in the dataset. The repertoires were made available in a free public database intended to serve as a resource for research on the immune response to SARS-CoV-2. Samples were obtained from the ongoing ImmuneRACE study (first 160 participants) and from about 1,300 subjects provided by 6 global collaborators. A de-identified subject ID, COVID-19 status, age in years and sex were almost always included in the sample metadata. Where available, HLA class I and class II types were obtained from metadata supplied by the sample provider rather than from assay-based typing. The full study reports these points: The amount of clinical and demographic metadata varied by source and participant and was provided uncurated.

TCRbeta CDR3 regions were amplified from genomic DNA using the immunoSEQ Assay, a bias-controlled multiplex PCR. Concerning the study's data processing: Within the assay, amplification of reference gene primers was used to estimate how many nucleated cells each sample contained. Sequence reads were collapsed and filtered to measure the absolute abundance of every unique TCRbeta CDR3 rearrangement. For each sample, productive Simpson clonality was calculated as the square root of Simpson's diversity index across productive rearrangements. TCRdb mirrors the immuneACCESS table, restricted to in-frame sequences. Some clones are absent from its copies; in checked studies, under half trace to an unresolved V gene, and the reason for the others is unknown. V and J calls and clone size are copied from that table; D and trimming were computed from the DNA. The sample table contains about 130,000 clones; only one count was recorded for approximately 84% of them. Jointly, the top ten make up more than 10% of the sample.

Collaborating institutions collected whole blood in K2EDTA tubes following their own protocols. For TCRbeta analysis, collaborators shipped samples in one of three forms: frozen whole blood, isolated PBMCs, or DNA extracted from either of those sample types. With respect to this clone: Its antigen is still unknown. Base qualities are not recorded, but no much larger clone differs from it by a single base.

As encoded in the germline V gene (reference sequence), CDR1 is GTSNPN while CDR2 is SVGIG. V lost 4 bases and J lost 9 bases, and the count of bases not matched to a germline gene is 5. From its cysteine to its phenylalanine, the CDR3 spans 13 amino acids. The DNA shown is the 39-base CDR3, in frame from base 1. This clonotype originated in a human donor in a cohort sampled during active COVID-19. This sequence uses TRBV30 and TRBJ1-6; 8 central bases correspond to TRBD1. Sequenced material: peripheral blood. The CDR3 region reads CAWISGGCSPLHF. The nucleotide sequence is given as TGTGCCTGGATTTCAGGGGGCTGTTCACCCCTCCACTTT.